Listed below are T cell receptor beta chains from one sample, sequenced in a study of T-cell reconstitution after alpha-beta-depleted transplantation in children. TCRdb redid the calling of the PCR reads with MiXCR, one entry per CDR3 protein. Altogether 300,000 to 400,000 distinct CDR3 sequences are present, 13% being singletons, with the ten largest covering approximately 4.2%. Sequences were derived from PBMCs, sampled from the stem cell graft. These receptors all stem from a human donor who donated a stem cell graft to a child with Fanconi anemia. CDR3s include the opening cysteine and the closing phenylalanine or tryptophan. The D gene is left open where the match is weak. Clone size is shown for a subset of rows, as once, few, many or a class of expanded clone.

TGTGCCAGCAGCCCCCACCACTCGAACACTGAAGCTTTCTTT	CASSPHHSNTEAFF	-	-	TRBV7-2	TRBJ1-1
TGTGCCAGCAGCTTGGAAAGGACCGATCAGCCCCAGCATTTT	CASSLERTDQPQHF	few	-	TRBV5-5	TRBJ1-5
TGTGCCAGCAGCCCCCAACTCCAAAGACAGTCCAGCGCCAAAAACATTCAGTACTTC	CASSPQLQRQSSAKNIQYF	-	-	TRBV16	TRBJ2-4
TGTGCCAGCAGTCCCGGTGGGGGACGGGGTTCCTACAATGAGCAGTTCTTC	CASSPGGGRGSYNEQFF	many	-	TRBV28	TRBJ2-1
TGCAGCGTTGGGTCAGGGAATGAAAAACTGTTTTTT	CSVGSGNEKLFF	-	-	TRBV29-1	TRBJ1-4
TGCGCCAGCAGCTTGAAGGGAACTGAAGCTTTCTTT	CASSLKGTEAFF	many	-	TRBV5-1	TRBJ1-1
TGTGCCAGCAGCCCCCGACAGGGGGGTGAGCAGTTCTTC	CASSPRQGGEQFF	few	TRBD1	TRBV11-2	TRBJ2-1
TGCGCCAGCAGCTACGTGGACAGGAACGAGCAGTACTTC	CASSYVDRNEQYF	-	TRBD1	TRBV5-1	TRBJ2-7
TGTGCCAGCAGTCCCACTCGTCGAGGGGCTGAAGCTTTCTTT	CASSPTRRGAEAFF	many	-	TRBV27	TRBJ1-1
TGTGCCAGCAGCTCCGGAAGAGAGGGGGCCCAAGAGACCCAGTACTTC	CASSSGREGAQETQYF	-	TRBD1	TRBV7-3	TRBJ2-5
TGCAGTGCTAATAAACGACTGGCAGATACGCAGTATTTT	CSANKRLADTQYF	few	-	TRBV20-1	TRBJ2-3
TGTGCCAGCAGCCAAGATCGCTTCAATGAGCAGTTCTTC	CASSQDRFNEQFF	few	-	TRBV3-1	TRBJ2-1
TGTGCCAGCAGCCCGGGACACCTCAACACCGGGGAGCTGTTTTTT	CASSPGHLNTGELFF	-	-	TRBV12-3/TRBV12-4	TRBJ2-2
TGTGCCAGCAGCTTCAGTTACCAAGAGACCCAGTACTTC	CASSFSYQETQYF	many	-	TRBV7-2	TRBJ2-5
TGCAGTGCTAGAGATGGGAGGGGCCTACTTGAGCAGTTCTTC	CSARDGRGLLEQFF	many	TRBD2	TRBV20-1	TRBJ2-1
TGTGCCAGCAGTCCCGGACAGGGAGGGGACAATGAGCAGTTCTTC	CASSPGQGGDNEQFF	few	-	TRBV27	TRBJ2-1
TGCGCCAGCAGCCAGGATCACAGGGGCACTGGATCCAAAAACATTCAGTACTTC	CASSQDHRGTGSKNIQYF	many	TRBD1	TRBV4-3	TRBJ2-4
TGTGCCAGCAGCTTGGAGGGTAGGAGAGCTTTCTTT	CASSLEGRRAFF	-	-	TRBV11-2	TRBJ1-1
TGCGCCAGCAGCCTAAACGAGGGCCGCGGTGAAAAACTGTTTTTT	CASSLNEGRGEKLFF	-	-	TRBV4-3	TRBJ1-4
TGTGCCAGCAGCCAAGCGGCTAACTATGGCTACACCTTC	CASSQAANYGYTF	many	-	TRBV3-1	TRBJ1-2
TGCAGTGCTAGAGACGGGTCTCTAGAAAAACTGTTTTTT	CSARDGSLEKLFF	few	-	TRBV20-1	TRBJ1-4
TGCAGTGCTAGAGATACAGGTTACCCTTATGGCTACACCTTC	CSARDTGYPYGYTF	few	-	TRBV20-1	TRBJ1-2
TGTGCCAGCTCCCAGGGATTTTACTACGAGCAGTACTTC	CASSQGFYYEQYF	-	-	TRBV18	TRBJ2-7
TGTGCCAGCAGTTTTGGACAGCACACTGAAGCTTTCTTT	CASSFGQHTEAFF	few	-	TRBV12-3/TRBV12-4	TRBJ1-1
TGTGCCAGCAGCTTCACGAGCGCCTACGAGCAGTACTTC	CASSFTSAYEQYF	many	-	TRBV7-8	TRBJ2-7
TGTGCCAGTAGTACCTGGAACAATGAGCAGTTCTTC	CASSTWNNEQFF	few	-	TRBV19	TRBJ2-1
TGCGCCAGCAGCTTGGCGGGGGGCATCCCTGGAAACACCATATATTTT	CASSLAGGIPGNTIYF	-	-	TRBV5-1	TRBJ1-3
TGTGCCACGACAGGGGGCATCGACACTGAAGCTTTCTTT	CATTGGIDTEAFF	-	TRBD1	TRBV10-3	TRBJ1-1
TGTGCCAGCAGTTACTCGGCAGGGATAGATACGCAGTATTTT	CASSYSAGIDTQYF	-	-	TRBV6-5	TRBJ2-3
TGTGCCAGCCGAATCTCAGGGACCCCGTCCGGGGAGCTGTTTTTT	CASRISGTPSGELFF	few	-	TRBV12-3/TRBV12-4	TRBJ2-2
TGTGCCAGCAGGGATCCCGGGGGTCCGAACACCGGGGAGCTGTTTTTT	CASRDPGGPNTGELFF	many	-	TRBV6-1	TRBJ2-2
TGTGCCAGCAGCCGGAGCCGTGGGACGGGGAACACTGAAGCTTTCTTT	CASSRSRGTGNTEAFF	few	-	TRBV11-2	TRBJ1-1
TGTGCCAGCAGTTTAAGGGGAGGGACTGAAGCTTTCTTT	CASSLRGGTEAFF	many	-	TRBV12-3/TRBV12-4	TRBJ1-1
TGTGCCAGCAGCCAACGACCGTCCAATGAGCAGTTCTTC	CASSQRPSNEQFF	-	-	TRBV4-2	TRBJ2-1
TGTGCCAGCACCAGGGACCGGTCCTACGAGCAGTACTTC	CASTRDRSYEQYF	few	-	TRBV12-3/TRBV12-4	TRBJ2-7
TGTGCCATCTGTTTGGGGGATCCTTCACAGGGAATGCGGGCGGACGAGCAGTACTTC	CAICLGDPSQGMRADEQYF	few	-	TRBV12-3/TRBV12-4	TRBJ2-7
TGCAGCGTTGAACTCGTCCAATTAGCCAAAAACATTCAGTACTTC	CSVELVQLAKNIQYF	-	-	TRBV29-1	TRBJ2-4
TGTGCCAGCAGCCTGACAGGGGGATATGGCTACACCTTC	CASSLTGGYGYTF	many	TRBD1	TRBV12-3/TRBV12-4	TRBJ1-2
TGTGCCATCAGTGCGACCGGTGAAAAACTGTTTTTT	CAISATGEKLFF	few	-	TRBV10-3	TRBJ1-4
TGCGCCAGCAGCCACAGACGAAGAGCCGGGACGGGGAACACTGAAGCTTTCTTT	CASSHRRRAGTGNTEAFF	once	-	TRBV4-3	TRBJ1-1